This T cell receptor (beta chain) came from a study of T-cell reconstitution after alpha-beta-depleted transplantation in children. The TCRbeta library incorporated unique molecular identifiers. A single record per CDR3 protein comes from TCRdb applying MiXCR to the PCR reads. The sample carries about 400,000 distinct CDR3 sequences, just over 20% recorded once. Germline loops: CDR1 ENHRY, CDR2 SYGVKD. The V end lost 6 bases, the J end lost 5 bases, and 11 bases lay between the germline ends. This CDR3 has 13 residues. Sequencing was performed on PBMCs from the stem cell graft donor, taken from the stem cell graft. The TCR was taken from a human donor who donated a stem cell graft to a child with acute myeloid leukemia. This rearrangement joins TRBV10-3 to TRBJ2-1; D is ambiguous. CDR3: CAISDPTHNEQFF. In nucleotides, the CDR3 is TGTGCCATCAGCGATCCAACTCACAATGAGCAGTTCTTC.